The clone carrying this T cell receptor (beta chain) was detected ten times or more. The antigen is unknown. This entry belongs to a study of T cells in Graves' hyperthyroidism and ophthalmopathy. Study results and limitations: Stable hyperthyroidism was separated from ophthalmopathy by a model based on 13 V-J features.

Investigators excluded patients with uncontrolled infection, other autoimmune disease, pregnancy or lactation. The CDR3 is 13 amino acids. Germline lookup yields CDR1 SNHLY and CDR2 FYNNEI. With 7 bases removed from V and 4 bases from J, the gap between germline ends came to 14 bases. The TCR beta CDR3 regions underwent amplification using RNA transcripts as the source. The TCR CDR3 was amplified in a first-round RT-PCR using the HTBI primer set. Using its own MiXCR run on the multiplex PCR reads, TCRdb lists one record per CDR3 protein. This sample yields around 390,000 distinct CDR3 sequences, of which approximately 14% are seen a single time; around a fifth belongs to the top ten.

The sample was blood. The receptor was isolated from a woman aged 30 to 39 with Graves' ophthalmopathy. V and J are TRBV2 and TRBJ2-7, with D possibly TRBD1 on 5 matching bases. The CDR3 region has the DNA TGTGCCAGCATCCGAAGGGGCGTTTACGAGCAGTACTTC. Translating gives CASIRRGVYEQYF.